The 13 T cell receptor beta chains listed next were all sequenced from one sample in a study of regulatory T cells in long-lasting Graves disease. Construction of the TCR beta libraries employed iRepertoire HTBI primers in conjunction with Arm-PCR of CDR3 regions. TCRdb re-called the multiplex PCR reads through MiXCR, storing one row per CDR3 protein. The sample records hundreds of thousands of distinct CDR3 sequences, over 15% being singletons. Time point reported: newly diagnosed GD, antithyroid drugs for less than 3 months. Following extraction of RNA from PBMCs, that RNA was used to make the TCR library. In addition, the sample was reused for a study of T cells in Graves' hyperthyroidism and ophthalmopathy.

Material: peripheral blood mononuclear cells (PBMCs), obtained at new diagnosis, from a patient treated with antithyroid drugs. Receptor source: a woman aged 30 to 39 with Graves disease.

This clonotype has more than one count but fewer than ten. The chain combines TRBV5-1 with TRBJ1-1, with D unresolved. The CDR3 loop spans 12 amino acids. From germline, CDR1 is SGHRS and CDR2 YFSETQ. The V gene lost 4 bases and the J gene lost 1 base, with 5 bases spanning the gap. The CDR3 sequence is CASSAENTEAFF. CDR3 sequence (DNA): TGCGCCAGCAGCGCGGAGAACACTGAAGCTTTCTTT. The entire variable domain, with the rest obtained from reference TRBV5-1 and TRBJ1-1, is as follows: KAGVTQTPRYLIKTRGQQVTLSCSPISGHRSVSWYQQTPGQGLQFLFEYFSETQRNKGNFPGRFSGRQFSNSRSEMNVSTLELGDSALYLCASSAENTEAFFGQGTRLTVV.

This clonotype was found a few times. CDR3 bases: TGTGCCACAAGAGCGGGGGCCACCGGGGAGCTGTTTTTT. It translates to CATRAGATGELFF. This sequence joins TRBV24-1 and TRBJ2-2; 8 positions match TRBD2. The CDR3 is 13 residues long. Germline V gene lookup returns CDR1 KGHDR and CDR2 SFDVKD. Trimming took 10 bases from V and 4 from J; bases not matched to a gene: 4.

This clonotype was counted ten times or more. This chain links TRBV30 with TRBJ1-5, with a tentative D call TRBD1 (6 bases). CDR3 size: 15 residues. Trimming stripped 0 bases from V and 4 bases from J, with 13 bases between. Per germline, CDR1 GTSNPN and CDR2 SVGIG (reference sequence). The CDR3 nucleotides are TGTGCCTGGAGTGTGCGAGGGGGGCGAAATCAGCCCCAGCATTTT. Its translation: CAWSVRGGRNQPQHF.

A few counts support this clonotype. The V gene is TRBV3-2, the J gene TRBJ1-5; TRBD1, the table's D call, was not compared with the DNA. TRBV3-2 is assigned pseudogene status. This CDR3 comprises 15 residues. The CDR3 region is CASSQGLTGNQPQHF. The CDR3 region has the DNA TGTGCCAGCAGCCAAGGCCTGACAGGAAATCAGCCCCAGCATTTT.

Remarks on this clonotype: This may be a read error: a much more frequent sequence differs by one nucleotide. The rearrangement uses TRBV7-8 and TRBJ2-7, with 7 bases fitting TRBD1. Germline V lookup: CDR1 SGHVS, CDR2 FQNEAQ. V lost 4 bases and J lost 7; bases outside the gene matches: 10. The CDR3 is 14 amino acids. The CDR3 DNA follows: TGTGCCAGCAGCTCCCGACAGGGTATTAATGAGCAGTACTTC. This codes for CASSSRQGINEQYF.

This clonotype was picked up a small number of times. This rearrangement joins TRBV30 to TRBJ1-4; possible D gene TRBD1, 6 bases. The CDR3 has 17 residues. Between the trimmed V and J ends, which lost 2 bases and 8 bases, there was a span of 24 bases. CDR1 is GTSNPN, CDR2 SVGIG, per germline (reference sequence). The CDR3 DNA is TGTGCCTGGAGTCCGCGTAGAGGGGGGGTGTTTAGCGAAAAACTGTTTTTT. The encoded protein is CAWSPRRGGVFSEKLFF.

This clonotype has at least ten counts. A junction boundary mismatches the germline segment, possibly from a read error. The chain combines TRBV7-9 with TRBJ2-1, with 14 bases matching TRBD2. Germline assignment: CDR1 SEHNR and CDR2 FQNEAQ (reference sequence). The CDR3 is 17 residues long. CDR3 sequence (DNA): TGCGCCAGCAGCCCCGGGACTAGCGGGAGCGGATACAATGAGCAGTTCTTC. It is translated as CASSPGTSGSGYNEQFF. The whole variable domain, filled in from reference TRBV7-9 and TRBJ2-1, reads DTGVSQNPRHKITKRGQNVTFRCDPISEHNRLYWYRQTLGQGPEFLTYFQNEAQLEKSRLLSDRFSAERPKGSFSTLEIQRTEQGDSAMYLCASSPGTSGSGYNEQFFGPGTRLTVL.

This chain's CDR3 is CASSDLPRGPAGELFF. In DNA, the CDR3 is TGTGCCAGCAGTGACCTTCCCAGGGGACCTGCCGGGGAGCTGTTTTTT. The chain is built from TRBV6-1 and TRBJ2-2, with D possibly matching TRBD1 (6 bases). Germline assignment: CDR1 MNHNS and CDR2 SASEGT. The CDR3 covers 16 residues. Trimming took off 3 bases at V and 6 bases at J, with 17 bases between the two ends.

This clonotype has more than one count but fewer than ten. The genes are TRBV7-8 and TRBJ1-5; D is ambiguous. From germline, CDR1 is SGHVS and CDR2 FQNEAQ. The length of the CDR3 is 14 residues. V lost 5 bases and J 1 base, leaving 9 bases between the germline ends. The CDR3 DNA reads TGTGCCAGCAGCCCCGGGATAAGCAATCAGCCCCAGCATTTT. This sequence encodes CASSPGISNQPQHF.

There are a few counts of this clonotype. V gene TRBV3-1 combines with J gene TRBJ1-2; no definite D call. V lost 5 bases, J lost 4 bases, and 8 bases lay in between. CDR1 LGHDT and CDR2 YNNKEL come from the germline V gene (reference sequence). CDR3 size: 12 residues. In DNA form, the CDR3 reads TGTGCCAGCAGCGGAGCTGTCTATGGCTACACCTTC. Its translation: CASSGAVYGYTF. Together with reference TRBV3-1 and TRBJ1-2, the CDR3 gives the full variable domain: DTAVSQTPKYLVTQMGNDKSIKCEQNLGHDTMYWYKQDSKKFLKIMFSYNNKELIINETVPNRFSPKSPDKAHLNLHINSLELGDSAVYFCASSGAVYGYTFGSGTRLTVV.

The genes are TRBV14 and TRBJ2-7, with a possible D match to TRBD1 (5 bases). In germline, CDR1 is SGHDN, CDR2 FVKESK. The CDR3 runs to 13 residues. Trimming cost V 5 bases and J 2 bases, with 10 bases left between them. CDR3 residues: CASSKGATYEQYF. The CDR3 bases are TGTGCCAGCAGCAAAGGGGCTACCTACGAGCAGTACTTC.

The V call is TRBV6-9, the J call TRBJ1-6; TRBD1 might be the D (5 bases). The CDR3 totals 15 residues. Germline CDR1 MNHGY, CDR2 SVAAGI. With 3 bases removed from V and 6 bases from J, the gap between germline ends came to 12 bases. This CDR3 is CASSYRDGGNSPLHF. The CDR3 nucleotides are TGTGCCAGCAGTTACCGGGACGGGGGTAATTCACCCCTCCACTTT.

Only one count was recorded for this clonotype. This chain connects TRBV3-1 to TRBJ1-2; D possibly corresponds to TRBD1 (5 bases). The length of the CDR3 is 13 residues. Germline V gene data show CDR1 as LGHDT and CDR2 as YNNKEL (reference sequence). The V end lost 8 bases, the J end lost 4 bases, and 14 bases lay between the germline ends. The CDR3 region has the DNA TGTGCCAGCGCAGGGTTTGGAACCTATGGCTACACCTTC. As protein: CASAGFGTYGYTF.